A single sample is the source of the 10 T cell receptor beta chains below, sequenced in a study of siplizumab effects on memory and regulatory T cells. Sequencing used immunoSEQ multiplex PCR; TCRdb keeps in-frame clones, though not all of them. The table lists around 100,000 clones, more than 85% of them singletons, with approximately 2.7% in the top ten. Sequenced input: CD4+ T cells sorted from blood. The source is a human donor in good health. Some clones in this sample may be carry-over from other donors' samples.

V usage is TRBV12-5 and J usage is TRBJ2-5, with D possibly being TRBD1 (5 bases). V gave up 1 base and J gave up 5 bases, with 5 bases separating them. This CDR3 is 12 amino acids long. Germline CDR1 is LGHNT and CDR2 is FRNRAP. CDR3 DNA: TGTGCTAGTGGTTTGGAGGGGGAGACCCAGTACTTC. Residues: CASGLEGETQYF. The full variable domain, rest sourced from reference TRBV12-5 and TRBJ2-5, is DARVTQTPRHKVTEMGQEVTMRCQPILGHNTVFWYRQTMMQGLELLAYFRNRAPLDDSGMPKDRFSAEMPDATLATLKIQPSEPRDSAVYFCASGLEGETQYFGPGTRLLVL.

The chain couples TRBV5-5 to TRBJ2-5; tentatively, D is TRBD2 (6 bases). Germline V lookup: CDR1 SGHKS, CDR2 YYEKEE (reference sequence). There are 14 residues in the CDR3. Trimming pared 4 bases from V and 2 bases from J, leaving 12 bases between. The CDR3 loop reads CASSPGGKQETQYF. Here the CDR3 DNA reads TGTGCCAGCAGCCCCGGGGGTAAGCAAGAGACCCAGTACTTC.

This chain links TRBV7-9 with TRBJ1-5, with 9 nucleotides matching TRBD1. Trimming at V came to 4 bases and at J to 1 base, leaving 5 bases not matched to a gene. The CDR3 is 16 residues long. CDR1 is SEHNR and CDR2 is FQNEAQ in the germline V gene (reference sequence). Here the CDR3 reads CASSSGQGKSNQPQHF. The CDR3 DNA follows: TGTGCCAGCAGCTCCGGACAGGGGAAGAGCAATCAGCCCCAGCATTTT.

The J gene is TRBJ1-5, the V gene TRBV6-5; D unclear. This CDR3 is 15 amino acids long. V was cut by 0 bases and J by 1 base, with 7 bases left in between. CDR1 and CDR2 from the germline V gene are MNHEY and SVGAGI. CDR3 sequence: CASSYSFPSNQPQHF. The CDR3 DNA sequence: TGTGCCAGCAGTTACTCGTTTCCCAGCAATCAGCCCCAGCATTTT.

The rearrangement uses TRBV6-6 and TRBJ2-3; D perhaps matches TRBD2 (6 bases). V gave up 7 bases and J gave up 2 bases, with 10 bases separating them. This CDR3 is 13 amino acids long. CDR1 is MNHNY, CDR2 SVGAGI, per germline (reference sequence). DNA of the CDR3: TGTGCCAGCAAGGTGCGGGACACAGATACGCAGTATTTT. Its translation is CASKVRDTDTQYF.

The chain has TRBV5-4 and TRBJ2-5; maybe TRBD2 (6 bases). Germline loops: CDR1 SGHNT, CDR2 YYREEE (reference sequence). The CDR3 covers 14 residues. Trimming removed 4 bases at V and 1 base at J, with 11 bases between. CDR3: CASSRRDSQETQYF. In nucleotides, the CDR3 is TGTGCCAGCAGCCGCCGGGACTCCCAAGAGACCCAGTACTTC.

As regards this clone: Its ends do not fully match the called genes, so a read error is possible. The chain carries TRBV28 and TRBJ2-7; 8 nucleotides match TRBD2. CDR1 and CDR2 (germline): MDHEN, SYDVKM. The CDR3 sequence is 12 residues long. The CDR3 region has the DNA TGTGCCAGCACCGATGCGGCTAGCGGGCTCCATTTC. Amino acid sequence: CASTDAASGLHF.

For the CDR3, the DNA is TGTGCCAGCAACATCGAGGGGCAGCCCCAGCATTTT. Its protein is CASNIEGQPQHF. The chain joins TRBV6-6 to TRBJ1-5, with D possibly TRBD1 on 5 matching bases. CDR3 length equals 12 residues. V dropped 7 bases and J dropped 7 bases, with 11 bases sitting between them. Germline-derived CDR1 and CDR2 are MNHNY and SVGAGI (reference sequence).

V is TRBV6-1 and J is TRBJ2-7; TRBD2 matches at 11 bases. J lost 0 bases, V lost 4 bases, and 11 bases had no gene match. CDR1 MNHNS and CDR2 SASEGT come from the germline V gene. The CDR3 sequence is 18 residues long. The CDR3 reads CASSVRTSGHRSSYEQYF. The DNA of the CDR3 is TGTGCCAGCAGTGTCAGGACTAGCGGGCACCGGAGCTCCTACGAGCAGTACTTC.

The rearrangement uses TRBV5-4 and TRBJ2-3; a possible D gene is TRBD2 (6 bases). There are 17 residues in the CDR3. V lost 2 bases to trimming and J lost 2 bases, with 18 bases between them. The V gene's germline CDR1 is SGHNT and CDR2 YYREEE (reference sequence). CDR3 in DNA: TGTGCCAGCAGCTTCGGCGGGGCGAATCCCCTCACAGATACGCAGTATTTT. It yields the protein CASSFGGANPLTDTQYF.